This TCR beta chain was sequenced in a study of CD8 T cells in ankylosing spondylitis (dated by TCRdb to about 2017). With respect to the entire study: The study set out to find disease-linked TCR variants by profiling T cell receptor beta repertoires in ankylosing spondylitis patients and healthy donors. The whole study cohort included about a hundred healthy donors and under 30 ankylosing spondylitis patients. Samples of peripheral blood were taken, and for ankylosing spondylitis patients, synovial fluid was collected as well.

Broader findings and caveats from the paper: Some of the motif variants had been reported before in the synovial fluid and blood of reactive arthritis patients, a finding that suggests common disease-initiation mechanisms. The disease-linked clones had a CD8+ phenotype and were found at relatively low frequencies in peripheral blood. Blood from ankylosing spondylitis patients appeared to be characterized by a TCR beta motif composed of roughly eight highly homologous amino acid variants. The disease-linked clones were reported to be significantly enriched in matched synovial fluid samples from ankylosing spondylitis patients.

CDR1 and CDR2, per the germline V gene, are SGDLS and YYNGEE. V is cut by 4 bases and J by 5 bases, and the space between the germline ends is 16 bases. Reading from cysteine to phenylalanine, the CDR3 counts 15 amino acids. The retained sequence is limited to the CDR3, 45 bases, with the frame set at the first base. This clonotype was seen many times. It lacks a known antigen. No much larger clone exists at a distance of one base, and base qualities are not known. The instrument given in TCRdb is Illumina HiSeq 2500. Quantitative 5'-RACE with molecular barcodes was the method used to prepare the TCR beta libraries. As for the authors' bioinformatics: Disease-linked TCR variants were identified with a new computational method built on a probabilistic model of VDJ rearrangement. TCRdb trimmed the raw reads at Q25, called clones with MiXCR and kept productive beta chains. One record per CDR3 amino acid sequence lists the most common genes and DNA. TCRdb's processing, not the study's, gives the V and J calls here. For this sample the table gives tens of thousands of distinct CDR3 sequences, of which less than 3.5% were detected only once. Clones ranked in the top ten supply 4.6% of the sample.

The source of this sequence is a male donor with ankylosing spondylitis or in good health (not recorded which). The chain was built from TRBV9 and TRBJ1-5; perhaps TRBD1 is the D gene, with 5 bases matching. The sample consisted of blood, either unsorted or a sorted T cell fraction (not recorded which). The nucleotide sequence is given as TGTGCCAGCAGCTCTATGGGGCAGAGTCATCAGCCCCAGCATTTT. It translates to CASSSMGQSHQPQHF.